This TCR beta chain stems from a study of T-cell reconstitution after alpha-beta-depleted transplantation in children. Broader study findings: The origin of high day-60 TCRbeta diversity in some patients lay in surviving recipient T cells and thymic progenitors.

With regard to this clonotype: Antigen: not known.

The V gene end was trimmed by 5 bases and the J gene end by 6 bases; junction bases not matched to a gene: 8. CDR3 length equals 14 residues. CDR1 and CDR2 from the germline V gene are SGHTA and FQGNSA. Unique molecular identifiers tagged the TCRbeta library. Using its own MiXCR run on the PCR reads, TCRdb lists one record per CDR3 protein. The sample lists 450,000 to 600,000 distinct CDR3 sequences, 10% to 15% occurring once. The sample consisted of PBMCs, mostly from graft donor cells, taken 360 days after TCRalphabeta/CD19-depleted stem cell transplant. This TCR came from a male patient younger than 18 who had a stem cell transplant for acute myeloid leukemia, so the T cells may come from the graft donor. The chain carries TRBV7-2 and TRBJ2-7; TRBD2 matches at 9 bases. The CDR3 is CASSALAGRIEQYF. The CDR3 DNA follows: TGTGCCAGCAGCGCCCTAGCGGGAAGGATCGAGCAGTACTTC.